This record looks at one T cell receptor beta chain sequence and its context. Its target is not known. The length of the CDR3 is 14 residues. Germline V gene lookup returns CDR1 SEHNR and CDR2 FQNEAQ (reference sequence). Germline trimming cut 5 bases from V and 6 bases from J; bases unmatched to any gene: 7. The data derive from a study of CD8+CD57+ T cells in acquired aplastic anemia. Whole-study context: Sorted CD4+ and CD8+ cells gave a mean 3.2 ug DNA, range 0.2 to 27.4 ug.

CDR3 and TCR beta VDJ profiling relied on genomic DNA as the template. TCRdb itself ran the reads through MiXCR, one entry per CDR3 protein. The repertoire has 150,000 to 200,000 distinct CDR3 sequences, about three fifths of them found once; the top ten carry 35% to 55%. Study outcomes and limitations: CD8+ Simpson's diversity in patients was not significantly different from that in controls. Comparison of patients with controls identified approximately 28 shared CD8+ CDR3 sequences.

This sequence originates from a human donor with severe aplastic anemia or a healthy control (not recorded which). The source material was sorted CD4+, CD8+, or CD8+CD57+ T cells (not recorded which) from PBMCs. The gene calls are TRBV7-9 and TRBJ2-7; 10 positions match TRBD1. CDR3 sequence reads: CASSAQTGGGEQYF. CDR3 DNA: TGTGCCAGCAGCGCGCAGACAGGGGGCGGCGAGCAGTACTTC.